These 16 T cell receptor beta chains share one sample of origin, sequenced in a study of radiotherapy plus CTLA-4 blockade in lung cancer. The repertoire was sequenced with immunoSEQ multiplex PCR; TCRdb's copy has only in-frame clones and lacks some. The repertoire holds approximately 69,000 clones, with roughly 80% as singletons. Sequenced material: peripheral blood, taken from a patient treated with radiotherapy plus ipilimumab. These receptors came from a human donor with non-small cell lung cancer who had a complete response to radiotherapy plus ipilimumab.

The V call is TRBV7-6, the J call TRBJ2-5; 8 nucleotides agree with TRBD1. The last part of the DNA fits TRBJ2-7 better; the J call may be wrong. CDR1 is SGHVS and CDR2 is FNYEAQ in the germline V gene. CDR3 size: 15 residues. The CDR3 is CASSSPLTGDYEQYF. CDR3 nucleotide sequence: TGTGCCAGCAGCTCCCCGCTGACAGGGGACTACGAGCAGTACTTC.

The rearrangement links TRBV5-1 to TRBJ2-5; 12 bases line up with TRBD2. Germline V CDR1 and CDR2: SGHRS, YFSETQ. The CDR3 has 14 amino acids. V dropped 4 bases and J dropped 5; count of bases not matched to a gene: 3. CDR3 coding DNA: TGCGCCAGCAGCCGGACTAGCGGGATGGAGACCCAGTACTTC. Its protein product is CASSRTSGMETQYF.

The V and J genes are TRBV5-1 and TRBJ1-2; D ambiguous. Germline CDR1 and CDR2: SGHRS and YFSETQ. This CDR3 spans 14 amino acids. V was shortened by 0 bases and J by 2 bases, with 8 bases between the two germline ends. In DNA form, the CDR3 reads TGCGCCAGCAGCTTGGCCCTGGACAACTATGGCTACACCTTC. Translated, it gives CASSLALDNYGYTF.

The chain links TRBV12-5 to TRBJ2-1; D call uncertain. Germline CDR1 and CDR2: LGHNT and FRNRAP. This CDR3 comprises 17 residues. Trimming took 1 base from V and 2 from J, leaving 15 bases between them. The CDR3 spells CASGLAPPPRPYNEQFF. The CDR3 nucleotides read TGTGCTAGTGGTTTGGCCCCGCCCCCTCGTCCCTACAATGAGCAGTTCTTC.

V is TRBV5-1 and J is TRBJ1-2; D is undetermined. Germline V gene sequence: CDR1 SGHRS, CDR2 YFSETQ. CDR3 length equals 13 residues. Trimming took off 5 bases at V and 1 base at J, with 9 bases between the two ends. CDR3 amino acids: CASSWSDNYGYTF. DNA of the CDR3: TGCGCCAGCAGTTGGAGTGATAACTATGGCTACACCTTC.

This chain uses TRBV19 with TRBJ2-3; D is possibly TRBD1 (6 bases). Trimming cost V 7 bases and J 1 base, with 15 bases left between them. The CDR3 sequence is 15 residues long. Germline CDR1 LNHDA, CDR2 SQIVND (reference sequence). This CDR3 reads CASIGRDKGTDTQYF. CDR3 coding DNA: TGTGCCAGTATCGGTCGGGACAAAGGCACAGATACGCAGTATTTT.

This sequence joins TRBV5-6 and TRBJ2-2, with 7 bases lining up with TRBD2. The CDR3 consists of 15 residues. CDR1 and CDR2 (germline): SGHDT, YYEEEE. V shed 0 bases and J 4 bases; nucleotides not matched to a gene: 3. The CDR3 DNA reads TGTGCCAGCAGCTTGGTGGTAGCGGGCACCGGGGAGCTGTTTTTT. It is translated as CASSLVVAGTGELFF.

The rearrangement joins TRBV4-1 to TRBJ2-2, with D perhaps TRBD1 (8 bases). The CDR3 is 16 residues long. Looked up from germline, CDR1 is MGHRA and CDR2 is YSYEKL. V lost 4 bases and J 5 bases, leaving 17 bases between the germline ends. For the CDR3, the DNA is TGCGCCAGCAGCCTACTGGGAGGGACAGGAACCGGGGAGCTGTTTTTT. It specifies CASSLLGGTGTGELFF.

The chain links TRBV10-1 to TRBJ2-1; the match to TRBD2 covers 12 bases. There are 16 residues in the CDR3. The germline V gene has CDR1 WNHNN and CDR2 SYGVQD (reference sequence). The trim removed 2 bases at V and 6 bases at J, leaving 5 bases unmatched. This CDR3 reads CASSEVGLAGPNEQFF. CDR3 nucleotides: TGCGCCAGCAGTGAGGTTGGACTAGCGGGACCCAATGAGCAGTTCTTC.

The chain has TRBV7-9 and TRBJ2-5; D remains unclear. CDR3 length: 13 amino acids. Germline loops: CDR1 SEHNR, CDR2 FQNEAQ (reference sequence). Trimming cost V 7 bases and J 5 bases, with 14 bases left between them. The CDR3, as DNA: TGTGCCAGCATCCCGGTGCTAACGGAGACCCAGTACTTC. Residues: CASIPVLTETQYF.

This chain connects TRBV2 to TRBJ1-5, with 7 nucleotides matching TRBD1. With V trimmed by 1 base and J by 4 bases, 10 bases remained unmatched. The CDR3 has 17 residues. Per germline, CDR1 SNHLY and CDR2 FYNNEI. Written as DNA, the CDR3 is TGTGCCAGCAGTGAAGGACAGGGCCTCCGTGGAAATCAGCCCCAGCATTTT. Translating gives CASSEGQGLRGNQPQHF.

This CDR3 reads CASRTGVGETQYF. Written as DNA, the CDR3 is TGTGCCAGCAGAACGGGAGTCGGAGAGACCCAGTACTTC. The chain is built from TRBV6-5 and TRBJ2-5; possibly TRBD2 for D (6 bases). The CDR3 spans 13 residues. The germline V gene encodes CDR1 MNHEY and CDR2 SVGAGI. V lost 6 bases, J lost 4 bases, and 12 bases lay in between.

The chain links TRBV6-5 to TRBJ2-5, with TRBD2 matching 7 bases. The CDR3 spans 13 residues. With V trimmed by 8 bases and J by 4 bases, 7 bases remained unmatched. CDR1 is MNHEY and CDR2 is SVGAGI in the germline V gene. CDR3 coding DNA: TGTGCCAGCTCGACTAGCTGGAGAGAGACCCAGTACTTC. Its translation is CASSTSWRETQYF.

This chain joins TRBV12-5 and TRBJ2-3; D is unclear. Germline V gene lookup returns CDR1 LGHNT and CDR2 FRNRAP. The CDR3 spans 13 residues. V lost 1 base and J lost 0, with 2 bases in between. For the CDR3, the DNA is TGTGCTAGTGGTTTGGGGAGCACAGATACGCAGTATTTT. It encodes CASGLGSTDTQYF.

The chain employs TRBV19 and TRBJ1-2; D not certain. Trimming pared 3 bases from V and 4 bases from J, leaving 9 bases between. This CDR3 has 13 residues. The germline V gene has CDR1 LNHDA and CDR2 SQIVND (reference sequence). The CDR3 reads CASSIGRIYGYTF. In nucleotides, the CDR3 is TGTGCCAGTAGTATCGGCCGGATCTATGGCTACACCTTC.

The chain joins TRBV4-1 to TRBJ2-5; D gene unclear. CDR3 length: 16 residues. V gave up 0 bases and J gave up 5 bases, with 16 bases separating them. Per the germline V gene, CDR1 is MGHRA and CDR2 is YSYEKL. The CDR3 spells CASSQDRDNTWETQYF. As DNA, the CDR3 is TGCGCCAGCAGCCAAGATAGGGATAATACTTGGGAGACCCAGTACTTC.